One sample yielded the 8 T cell receptor beta chains listed below, sequenced in a study of T cells after yellow fever vaccination. Each CDR3 protein is one row after TCRdb ran MiXCR on the 5' RACE reads. The repertoire holds 300,000 to 450,000 distinct CDR3 sequences, with roughly 8.4% as singletons. The sequenced sample was PBMCs, obtained around 45 days after the first yellow fever vaccination. The receptors come from a man aged 18 to 29 who received the YFV17D yellow fever vaccine.

J is TRBJ2-2 and V is TRBV19, with D perhaps matching TRBD2 (6 bases). Looked up from germline, CDR1 is LNHDA and CDR2 is SQIVND (reference sequence). The germline V and J ends were trimmed by 6 bases and 6 bases, with 11 bases remaining between them. The CDR3 runs to 13 residues. The CDR3 sequence is CASSFSGSGELFF. The CDR3 coding sequence is TGTGCCAGTAGCTTTAGCGGTTCCGGGGAGCTGTTTTTT.

The chain carries TRBV7-3 and TRBJ2-3, with 7 bases fitting TRBD2. The CDR3 totals 16 residues. V was clipped by 4 bases and J by 6 bases; unmatched bases: 13. The germline V gene encodes CDR1 SGHTA and CDR2 FQGTGA. CDR3 sequence: CASSSHQASGGDTQYF. Here the CDR3 DNA reads TGTGCCAGCAGCTCCCACCAAGCTAGCGGAGGGGATACGCAGTATTTT.

The V call is TRBV5-4, the J call TRBJ1-1; 7 nucleotides line up with TRBD1. The germline V gene encodes CDR1 SGHNT and CDR2 YYREEE (reference sequence). The CDR3 is made up of 16 amino acids. Trimming removed 5 bases from V and 0 bases from J; junction bases left unmatched: 10. This CDR3 is CASSRGGGPLNTEAFF. As DNA, the CDR3 is TGTGCCAGCAGTCGAGGGGGCGGACCGTTGAACACTGAAGCTTTCTTT.

This clonotype came up a few times. The chain couples TRBV6-1 to TRBJ1-2, with 10 bases fitting TRBD1. This CDR3 comprises 16 residues. Germline values: CDR1 MNHNS, CDR2 SASEGT. The J segment lost 5 bases and the V segment lost 7 bases, leaving 13 bases of the junction unmatched. The chain's CDR3 is CASTYVGQGRSYGYTF. For the CDR3, the DNA is TGTGCCAGCACCTATGTGGGACAGGGGCGATCTTATGGCTACACCTTC.

This clonotype came up many times. This chain joins TRBV30 and TRBJ1-6; D not certain. Germline lookup yields CDR1 GTSNPN and CDR2 SVGIG (reference sequence). The CDR3 sequence is 13 residues long. Trimming took 1 base from V and 10 from J, leaving 11 bases between them. The CDR3 is CAWSEGLESPLHF. The CDR3 nucleotides are TGTGCCTGGAGTGAGGGTTTAGAATCACCCCTCCACTTT.

In this sample, this clonotype turned up many times. V usage is TRBV15 and J usage is TRBJ2-5, with 9 nucleotides matching TRBD2. Germline-derived CDR1 and CDR2 are LNHNV and YYDKDF (reference sequence). The CDR3 is made up of 16 amino acids. The junction had 12 bases not matched to a gene; V was cut back by 3 bases and J by 7 bases. CDR3 loop: CATSRNSGLAGTTQYF. CDR3 coding DNA: TGTGCCACCAGCAGGAATTCGGGACTAGCTGGTACGACCCAGTACTTC.

The V and J genes are TRBV14 and TRBJ1-1; D perhaps matches TRBD1 (6 bases). V lost 1 base to trimming and J lost 4 bases, with 10 bases between them. The length of the CDR3 is 14 residues. Germline CDR1 SGHDN, CDR2 FVKESK. The CDR3 sequence is CASSQGGGFTEAFF. CDR3 coding DNA: TGTGCCAGCAGCCAAGGAGGGGGTTTCACTGAAGCTTTCTTT.

J is TRBJ2-2 and V is TRBV5-4; D might be TRBD2 (6 bases). V was clipped by 2 bases and J by 3 bases, with 17 bases between them. Germline lookup yields CDR1 SGHNT and CDR2 YYREEE (reference sequence). The CDR3 is made up of 17 amino acids. This chain's CDR3 is CASSFGVMEGHTGELFF. CDR3 nucleotide sequence: TGTGCCAGCAGCTTCGGCGTCATGGAGGGGCACACCGGGGAGCTGTTTTTT.